What follows are 15 T cell receptor beta chains derived from one specimen sequenced in a study of CD8 T cells in Susac syndrome. Random hexamers were used to reverse transcribe the RNA input (about 0.5 to 1 ug). Each CDR3 protein gets one entry after TCRdb re-called the immunoSEQ multiplex PCR reads with MiXCR. The sample carries more than 100,000 distinct CDR3 sequences, around 94% recorded once. Material for sequencing was CD8+ T cells from PBMCs. These receptors came from a human donor with Susac syndrome.

The chain joins TRBV25-1 to TRBJ2-1, with D possibly TRBD1 on 7 matching bases. CDR3 size: 15 residues. Germline V gene sequence: CDR1 MGHDK, CDR2 SYGVNS. Trimming removed 6 bases from V and 8 bases from J, with 20 bases in between. The DNA of the CDR3 is TGTGCCAGCAGGGGAGGACAGGCTCTACAAGATGAGCAGTTCTTC. Translated, it gives CASRGGQALQDEQFF. The complete variable domain, with remaining parts taken from reference TRBV25-1 and TRBJ2-1, reads EADIYQTPRYLVIGTGKKITLECSQTMGHDKMYWYQQDPGMELHLIHYSYGVNSTEKGDLSSESTVSRIRTEHFPLTLESARPSHTSQYLCASRGGQALQDEQFFGPGTRLTVL.

The chain recombines TRBV5-1 with TRBJ2-1; 8 bases line up with TRBD2. CDR3 length equals 16 residues. Germline loops: CDR1 SGHRS, CDR2 YFSETQ. V shed 4 bases, J shed 2 bases, and the junction held 8 bases outside the gene matches. This CDR3 reads CASSVTGAGAYNEQFF. CDR3 DNA: TGCGCCAGCAGCGTGACGGGAGCGGGGGCCTACAATGAGCAGTTCTTC. Full variable domain (remainder filled in from reference TRBV5-1 and TRBJ2-1): KAGVTQTPRYLIKTRGQQVTLSCSPISGHRSVSWYQQTPGQGLQFLFEYFSETQRNKGNFPGRFSGRQFSNSRSEMNVSTLELGDSALYLCASSVTGAGAYNEQFFGPGTRLTVL.

The genes are TRBV3-1 and TRBJ2-5; D perhaps matches TRBD1 (5 bases). With 0 bases removed from V and 5 bases from J, the gap between germline ends came to 13 bases. CDR3 length: 15 residues. Germline lookup yields CDR1 LGHDT and CDR2 YNNKEL (reference sequence). DNA for the CDR3: TGTGCCAGCAGCCAAGACAGGGCAGGGCAGGAGACCCAGTACTTC. Its protein is CASSQDRAGQETQYF.

This chain connects TRBV5-1 to TRBJ1-2, with 9 nucleotides matching TRBD1. Looked up from germline, CDR1 is SGHRS and CDR2 is YFSETQ. With V trimmed by 0 bases and J by 8 bases, 8 bases remained unmatched. CDR3 size: 15 residues. The chain's CDR3 is CASSLEQGAAYGYTF. CDR3 sequence (DNA): TGCGCCAGCAGCTTGGAACAGGGGGCTGCCTACGGCTACACCTTC.

This clonotype has just a few counts. V is TRBV4-3 and J is TRBJ1-2; 11 nucleotides agree with TRBD1. After removal of 2 bases from V and 8 bases from J, the junction contained 7 bases not matched to a gene. The CDR3 runs 15 residues. The germline V gene has CDR1 LGHNA and CDR2 YSLEER. CDR3 residues: CASSQFGQGALGYTF. Here the CDR3 DNA reads TGCGCCAGCAGCCAATTCGGACAGGGGGCTTTAGGCTACACCTTC.

This rearrangement joins TRBV3-1 to TRBJ2-5, with TRBD2 identical over 7 bases. This CDR3 has 18 amino acids. V was pared by 0 bases and J by 1 base, with 11 bases of the junction left unmatched. Germline V gene data show CDR1 as LGHDT and CDR2 as YNNKEL (reference sequence). Here the CDR3 reads CASSQDFQGLTFQETQYF. CDR3 DNA sequence: TGTGCCAGCAGCCAAGATTTTCAGGGACTAACGTTCCAAGAGACCCAGTACTTC.

A word on this clonotype: With a much larger clone just one base away, this may be a read error. Likely a read error: the CDR3 ends without its conserved phenylalanine or tryptophan. This chain joins TRBV7-2 and TRBJ1-1, with 7 positions matching TRBD1. The J segment lost 11 bases and the V segment lost 6 bases, leaving 9 bases of the junction unmatched. The CDR3 has 12 amino acids. Germline V gene lookup returns CDR1 SGHTA and CDR2 FQGNSA. This CDR3 is CASSLTGREAFS. CDR3 sequence (DNA): TGTGCCAGCAGTTTGACAGGGCGGGAGGCTTTCTCT.

The chain recombines TRBV20-1 with TRBJ1-4, with 8 positions matching TRBD1. The J segment lost 4 bases and the V segment lost 0 bases, leaving 4 bases of the junction unmatched. The CDR3 is 15 residues long. In germline, CDR1 is DFQATT, CDR2 SNEGSKA (reference sequence). The CDR3 is CSARDPDRGNEKLFF. The CDR3 DNA sequence: TGCAGTGCTAGAGACCCAGACAGGGGTAATGAAAAACTGTTTTTT.

This chain links TRBV18 with TRBJ2-7; 10 bases agree with TRBD1. CDR1 KGHSH and CDR2 LQKENI come from the germline V gene. V was clipped by 1 base and J by 7 bases; unmatched bases: 1. The CDR3 is 13 residues long. The CDR3 region is CASSPQDRGEQYF. As DNA, the CDR3 is TGTGCCAGCTCACCACAGGACAGGGGGGAGCAGTACTTC. The complete variable domain, with remaining parts taken from reference TRBV18 and TRBJ2-7, reads NAGVMQNPRHLVRRRGQEARLRCSPMKGHSHVYWYRQLPEEGLKFMVYLQKENIIDESGMPKERFSAEFPKEGPSILRIQQVVRGDSAAYFCASSPQDRGEQYFGPGTRLTVT.

A few counts support this clonotype. The chain combines TRBV3-1 with TRBJ2-5; no definite D call. CDR1 is LGHDT, CDR2 YNNKEL, per germline (reference sequence). V shed 0 bases and J shed 5 bases, with 4 bases lying between them. There are 12 residues in the CDR3. The CDR3 sequence is CASSQERETQYF. For the CDR3, the DNA is TGTGCCAGCAGCCAAGAACGGGAGACCCAGTACTTC.

This clonotype came up once. The chain couples TRBV7-2 to TRBJ2-1; 7 bases are a match to TRBD2. The germline V gene encodes CDR1 SGHTA and CDR2 FQGNSA. This CDR3 has 15 amino acids. J was trimmed by 2 bases and V by 5 bases; bases with no gene match: 6. In DNA, the CDR3 is TGTGCCAGCAGCGCGGGGGTTACTACCTACAATGAGCAGTTCTTC. Amino acids: CASSAGVTTYNEQFF.

The V call is TRBV5-6, the J call TRBJ1-2, with D hard to call. The CDR3 loop spans 15 amino acids. Trimming shortened V by 2 bases and J by 3 bases, and 14 bases separated the two germline ends. Germline-derived CDR1 and CDR2 are SGHDT and YYEEEE. The CDR3 sequence is CASSLKGLIHYGYTF. The CDR3 coding sequence is TGTGCCAGCAGCTTAAAAGGTCTGATCCACTATGGCTACACCTTC.

This chain connects TRBV20-1 to TRBJ2-1; weak D call: TRBD2 (5 bases). Trimming left V 5 bases short and J 8 bases short, with 16 bases between. The CDR3 consists of 13 residues. Per germline, CDR1 DFQATT and CDR2 SNEGSKA (reference sequence). CDR3 loop: CSALPTRADEQFF. DNA for the CDR3: TGCAGTGCTCTTCCTACTAGAGCGGATGAGCAGTTCTTC.

This clonotype was detected once. V usage is TRBV5-1 and J usage is TRBJ2-7; TRBD1 matches at 7 bases. Germline V gene lookup returns CDR1 SGHRS and CDR2 YFSETQ. This CDR3 has 13 amino acids. Trimming at V came to 0 bases and at J to 6 bases, leaving 3 bases not matched to a gene. CDR3 in amino acids: CASSLGGQREQYF. The CDR3, as DNA: TGCGCCAGCAGCTTGGGGGGACAGCGCGAGCAGTACTTC.

The chain links TRBV4-1 to TRBJ1-6; D is possibly TRBD1 (6 bases). Germline values: CDR1 MGHRA, CDR2 YSYEKL. CDR3 length: 14 residues. Trimming stripped 5 bases from V and 10 bases from J, with 15 bases between. CDR3 sequence (DNA): TGCGCCAGCAGCTACGTCGGGGGCGGCTCACCCCTCCACTTT. Translation: CASSYVGGGSPLHF.